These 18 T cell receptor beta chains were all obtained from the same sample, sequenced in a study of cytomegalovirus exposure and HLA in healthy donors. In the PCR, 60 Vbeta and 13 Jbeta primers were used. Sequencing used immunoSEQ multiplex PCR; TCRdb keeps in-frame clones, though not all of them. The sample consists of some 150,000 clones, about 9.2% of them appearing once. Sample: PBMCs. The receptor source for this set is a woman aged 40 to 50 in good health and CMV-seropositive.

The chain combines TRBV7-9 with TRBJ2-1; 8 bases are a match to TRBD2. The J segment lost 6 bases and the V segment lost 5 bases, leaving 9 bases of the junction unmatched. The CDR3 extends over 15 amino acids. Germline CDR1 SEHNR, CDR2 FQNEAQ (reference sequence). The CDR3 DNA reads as TGTGCCAGCAGCCCGGGCGCGGGGGGCCCCAATGAGCAGTTCTTC. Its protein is CASSPGAGGPNEQFF. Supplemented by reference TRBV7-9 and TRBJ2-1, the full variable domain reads DTGVSQNPRHKITKRGQNVTFRCDPISEHNRLYWYRQTLGQGPEFLTYFQNEAQLEKSRLLSDRFSAERPKGSFSTLEIQRTEQGDSAMYLCASSPGAGGPNEQFFGPGTRLTVL.

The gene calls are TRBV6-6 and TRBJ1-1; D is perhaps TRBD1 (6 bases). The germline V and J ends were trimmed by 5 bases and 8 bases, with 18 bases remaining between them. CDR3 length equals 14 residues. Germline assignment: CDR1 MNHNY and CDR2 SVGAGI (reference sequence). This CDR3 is CASSKQGPPEEAFF. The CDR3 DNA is TGTGCCAGCAGTAAACAGGGCCCACCGGAGGAAGCTTTCTTT.

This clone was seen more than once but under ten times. The CDR3 DNA reads as TGTGCCAGCAGCACCATGGGGGGGGCAGGGGAAAAACTGTTTTTT. Its translation is CASSTMGGAGEKLFF. The V gene is TRBV7-9, the J gene TRBJ1-4; TRBD1 might be the D (6 bases). The CDR3 loop spans 15 amino acids. The V and J ends lost 5 bases and 8 bases respectively, with 18 bases between them. CDR1 and CDR2 from the germline V gene are SEHNR and FQNEAQ (reference sequence).

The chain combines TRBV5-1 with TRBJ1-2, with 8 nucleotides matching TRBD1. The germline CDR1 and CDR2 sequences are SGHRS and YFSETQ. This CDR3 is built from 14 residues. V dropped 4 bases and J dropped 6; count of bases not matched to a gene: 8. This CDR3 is CASSLETGENGYTF. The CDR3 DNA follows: TGCGCCAGCAGCCTCGAGACAGGGGAGAATGGCTACACCTTC.

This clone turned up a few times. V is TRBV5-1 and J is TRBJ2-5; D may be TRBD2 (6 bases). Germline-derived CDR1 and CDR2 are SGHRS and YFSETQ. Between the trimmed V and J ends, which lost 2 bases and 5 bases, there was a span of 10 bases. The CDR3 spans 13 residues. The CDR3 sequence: CASSFVRGETQYF. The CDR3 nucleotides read TGCGCCAGCAGCTTCGTCCGGGGGGAGACCCAGTACTTC.

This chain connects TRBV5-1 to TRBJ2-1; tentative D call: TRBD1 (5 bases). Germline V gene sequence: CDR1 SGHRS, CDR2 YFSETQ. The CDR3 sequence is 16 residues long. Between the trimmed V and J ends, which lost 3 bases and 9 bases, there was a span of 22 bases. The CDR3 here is CASSSGVLPGFGEQFF. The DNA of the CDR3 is TGCGCCAGCAGCTCCGGAGTCCTCCCAGGGTTCGGTGAGCAGTTCTTC.

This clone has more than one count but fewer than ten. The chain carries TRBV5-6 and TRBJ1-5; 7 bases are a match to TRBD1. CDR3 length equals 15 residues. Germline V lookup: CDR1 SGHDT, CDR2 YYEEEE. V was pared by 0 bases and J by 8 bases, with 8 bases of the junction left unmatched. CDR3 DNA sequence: TGTGCCAGCAGCTTGGAGGGGGCGAATAGTAAGCCCCAGCATTTT. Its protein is CASSLEGANSKPQHF. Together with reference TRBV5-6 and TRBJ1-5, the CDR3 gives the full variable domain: DAGVTQSPTHLIKTRGQQVTLRCSPKSGHDTVSWYQQALGQGPQFIFQYYEEEERQRGNFPDRFSGHQFPNYSSELNVNALLLGDSALYLCASSLEGANSKPQHFGDGTRLSIL.

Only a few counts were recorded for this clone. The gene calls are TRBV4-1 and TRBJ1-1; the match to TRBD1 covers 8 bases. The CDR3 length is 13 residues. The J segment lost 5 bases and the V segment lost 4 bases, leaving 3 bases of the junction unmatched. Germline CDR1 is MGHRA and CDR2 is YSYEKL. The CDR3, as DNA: TGCGCCAGCAGCCTGACAGGGGCTACTGAAGCTTTCTTT. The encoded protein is CASSLTGATEAFF.

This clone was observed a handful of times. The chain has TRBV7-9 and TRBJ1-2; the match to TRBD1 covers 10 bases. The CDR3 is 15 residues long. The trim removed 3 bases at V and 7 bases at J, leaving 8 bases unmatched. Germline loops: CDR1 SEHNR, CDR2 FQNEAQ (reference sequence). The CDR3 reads CASSFSGTGVFGYTF. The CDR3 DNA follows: TGTGCCAGCAGCTTTTCTGGGACAGGGGTCTTTGGCTACACCTTC.

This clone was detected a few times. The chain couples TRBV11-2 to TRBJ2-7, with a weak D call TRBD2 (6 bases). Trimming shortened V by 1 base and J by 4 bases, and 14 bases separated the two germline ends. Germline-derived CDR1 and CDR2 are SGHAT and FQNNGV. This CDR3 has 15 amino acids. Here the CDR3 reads CASSLGGGVGYEQYF. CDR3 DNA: TGTGCCAGCAGCTTAGGCGGAGGGGTCGGGTACGAGCAGTACTTC.

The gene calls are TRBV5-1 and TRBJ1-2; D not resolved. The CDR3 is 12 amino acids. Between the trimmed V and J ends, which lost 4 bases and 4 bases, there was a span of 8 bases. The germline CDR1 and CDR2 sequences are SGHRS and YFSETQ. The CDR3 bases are TGCGCCAGCAGCCCTGAGGCCTATGGCTACACCTTC. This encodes CASSPEAYGYTF.

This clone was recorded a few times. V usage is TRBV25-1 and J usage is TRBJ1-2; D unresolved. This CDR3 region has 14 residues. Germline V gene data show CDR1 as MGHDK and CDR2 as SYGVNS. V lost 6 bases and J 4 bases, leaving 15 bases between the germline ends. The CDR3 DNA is TGTGCCAGCAGAAAGGCGGATAAGCGCTATGGCTACACCTTC. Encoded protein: CASRKADKRYGYTF.

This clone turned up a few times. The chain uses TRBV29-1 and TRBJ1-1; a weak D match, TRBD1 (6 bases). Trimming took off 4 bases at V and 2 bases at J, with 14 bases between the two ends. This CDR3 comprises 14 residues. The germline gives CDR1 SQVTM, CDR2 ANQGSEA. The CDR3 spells CSVVQGRGNTEAFF. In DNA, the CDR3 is TGCAGCGTTGTACAGGGACGGGGTAACACTGAAGCTTTCTTT.

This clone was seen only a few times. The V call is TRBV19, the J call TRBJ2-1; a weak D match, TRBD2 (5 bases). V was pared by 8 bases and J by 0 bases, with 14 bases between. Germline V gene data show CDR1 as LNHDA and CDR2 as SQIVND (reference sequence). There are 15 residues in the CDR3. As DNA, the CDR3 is TGTGCCAGTCGGGAAACTGCTAGCTCCTACAATGAGCAGTTCTTC. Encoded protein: CASRETASSYNEQFF.

The CDR3 reads CASSVPLTSGGDAVGEQFF. CDR3 coding DNA: TGTGCCAGCAGCGTACCTCTCACTAGCGGGGGGGACGCTGTCGGAGAGCAGTTCTTC. The chain is built from TRBV9 and TRBJ2-1, with 13 bases that match TRBD2. Germline V CDR1 and CDR2: SGDLS, YYNGEE. The V gene end was trimmed by 1 base and the J gene end by 10 bases; junction bases not matched to a gene: 17. CDR3 length: 19 amino acids.

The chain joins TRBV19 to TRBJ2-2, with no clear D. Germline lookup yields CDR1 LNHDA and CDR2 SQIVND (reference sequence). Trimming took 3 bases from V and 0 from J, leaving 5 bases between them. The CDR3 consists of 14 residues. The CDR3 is CASSISANTGELFF. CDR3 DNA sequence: TGTGCCAGTAGTATTTCGGCGAACACCGGGGAGCTGTTTTTT.

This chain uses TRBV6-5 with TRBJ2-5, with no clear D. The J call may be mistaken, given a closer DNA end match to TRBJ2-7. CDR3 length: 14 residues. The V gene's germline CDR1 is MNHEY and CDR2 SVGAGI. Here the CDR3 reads CASSYSYSSYEQYF. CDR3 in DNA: TGTGCCAGCAGTTACTCATACAGCTCCTACGAGCAGTACTTC.

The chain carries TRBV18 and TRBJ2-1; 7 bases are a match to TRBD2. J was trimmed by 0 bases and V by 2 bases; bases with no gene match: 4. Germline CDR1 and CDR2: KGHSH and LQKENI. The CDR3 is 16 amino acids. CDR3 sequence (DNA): TGTGCCAGCTCACCAAATCGGGGGGTCTCCTACAATGAGCAGTTCTTC. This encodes CASSPNRGVSYNEQFF.